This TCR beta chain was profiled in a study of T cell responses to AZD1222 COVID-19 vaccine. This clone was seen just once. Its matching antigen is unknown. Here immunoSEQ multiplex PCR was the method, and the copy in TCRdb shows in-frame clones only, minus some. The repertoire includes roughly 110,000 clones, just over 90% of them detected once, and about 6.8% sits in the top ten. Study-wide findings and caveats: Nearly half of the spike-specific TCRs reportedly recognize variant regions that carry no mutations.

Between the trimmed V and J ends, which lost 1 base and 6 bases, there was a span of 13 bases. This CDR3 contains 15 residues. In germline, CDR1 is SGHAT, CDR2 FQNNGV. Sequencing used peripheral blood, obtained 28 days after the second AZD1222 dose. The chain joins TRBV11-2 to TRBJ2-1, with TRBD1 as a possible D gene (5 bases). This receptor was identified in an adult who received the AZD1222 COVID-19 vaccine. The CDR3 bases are TGTGCCAGCAGCTTAGTAACAGGATTTGGCAATGAGCAGTTCTTC. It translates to CASSLVTGFGNEQFF.